The 27 T cell receptor beta chains below come from one sample, sequenced in a study of cytomegalovirus exposure and HLA in healthy donors. Primers for the PCR totalled 60 Vbeta and 13 Jbeta. The table came from immunoSEQ multiplex PCR; TCRdb's copy has only in-frame clones and leaves some out. The table lists some 130,000 clones, approximately 87% of them singletons, with more than 1.5% in the top ten. The material sequenced was PBMCs. The receptors were sampled from a man aged 40-55 years in good health and CMV-seronegative.

This clone has a single count. This chain uses TRBV5-1 with TRBJ1-3, with a possible D match to TRBD1 (5 bases). The CDR3 spans 15 residues. Germline V gene data show CDR1 as SGHRS and CDR2 as YFSETQ. Trimming cost V 2 bases and J 0 bases, with 9 bases left between them. This CDR3 reads CASSFPTASGNTIYF. The CDR3 DNA follows: TGCGCCAGCAGCTTCCCGACAGCCTCTGGAAACACCATATATTTT.

The chain joins TRBV5-6 to TRBJ2-3; D is unresolved. The CDR3 runs 14 residues. Germline-derived CDR1 and CDR2 are SGHDT and YYEEEE. The ends were cut back, 0 bases at V and 3 bases at J, with 8 bases in the middle. The CDR3 here is CASSLGLETDTQYF. The CDR3 DNA sequence: TGTGCCAGCAGCTTGGGATTGGAGACAGATACGCAGTATTTT. The variable domain in full, completed from reference TRBV5-6 and TRBJ2-3, reads DAGVTQSPTHLIKTRGQQVTLRCSPKSGHDTVSWYQQALGQGPQFIFQYYEEEERQRGNFPDRFSGHQFPNYSSELNVNALLLGDSALYLCASSLGLETDTQYFGPGTRLTVL.

This chain links TRBV25-1 with TRBJ2-1; 10 bases are a match to TRBD1. The germline gives CDR1 MGHDK, CDR2 SYGVNS. This CDR3 has 13 amino acids. With V trimmed by 8 bases and J by 10 bases, 8 bases remained unmatched. In DNA form, the CDR3 reads TGTGCCAGCGCAGACAGGGGGCGAGGAGAGCAGTTCTTC. This sequence encodes CASADRGRGEQFF.

The genes are TRBV29-1 and TRBJ1-1, with 7 bases matching TRBD1. The CDR3 sequence is 14 residues long. Germline CDR1 is SQVTM and CDR2 is ANQGSEA. Unmatched junction bases numbered 6, after V lost 4 bases and J lost 1 base. The CDR3 sequence: CSVVGPGGNTEAFF. As DNA, the CDR3 is TGCAGCGTTGTCGGGCCAGGGGGGAACACTGAAGCTTTCTTT. The full variable domain, in which reference TRBV29-1 and TRBJ1-1 provide the parts outside the CDR3, is SAVISQKPSRDICQRGTSLTIQCQVDSQVTMMFWYRQQPGQSLTLIATANQGSEATYESGFVIDKFPISRPNLTFSTLTVSNMSPEDSSIYLCSVVGPGGNTEAFFGQGTRLTVV.

A single count supports this clone. The rearrangement links TRBV5-1 to TRBJ2-5; TRBD1 aligns across 11 bases. The CDR3 spans 15 residues. The V gene's germline CDR1 is SGHRS and CDR2 YFSETQ. J gave up 1 base and V 4 bases, and 3 bases lay outside the gene matches. Written as DNA, the CDR3 is TGCGCCAGCAGCACAGGGACAGGGGGCCAAGAGACCCAGTACTTC. Its translation is CASSTGTGGQETQYF.

The J gene is TRBJ2-7, the V gene TRBV18; 7 bases fit TRBD2. Unmatched junction bases numbered 10, after V lost 6 bases and J lost 5 bases. The length of the CDR3 is 14 residues. CDR1 is KGHSH, CDR2 LQKENI, per germline. This CDR3 reads CASSPTSRAHEQYF. Written as DNA, the CDR3 is TGTGCCAGCTCCCCGACTAGCCGAGCCCACGAGCAGTACTTC.

The chain has TRBV7-9 and TRBJ1-1, with D unclear. The germline V gene has CDR1 SEHNR and CDR2 FQNEAQ (reference sequence). The CDR3 contains 14 residues. V lost 5 bases to trimming and J lost 8 bases, with 18 bases between them. DNA for the CDR3: TGTGCCAGCAGCCGCGACGGGAAGCAGAGAGAAGCTTTCTTT. Translated, it gives CASSRDGKQREAFF.

This chain uses TRBV11-2 with TRBJ1-5, with 7 nucleotides matching TRBD1. This CDR3 contains 15 residues. Germline V gene data show CDR1 as SGHAT and CDR2 as FQNNGV. V was clipped by 4 bases and J by 0 bases; unmatched bases: 3. The CDR3 loop reads CASSSDRASNQPQHF. The CDR3 nucleotides read TGTGCCAGCAGCTCCGACAGGGCTAGCAATCAGCCCCAGCATTTT.

The rearrangement links TRBV29-1 to TRBJ2-3; TRBD1 aligns across 9 bases. CDR3 length: 15 residues. Germline-derived CDR1 and CDR2 are SQVTM and ANQGSEA. V gave up 6 bases and J gave up 2 bases; unmatched junction bases: 9. DNA of the CDR3: TGCAGCGTCTTTCAGACAGGGGGTCTCACAGATACGCAGTATTTT. Encoded protein: CSVFQTGGLTDTQYF.

The chain employs TRBV4-1 and TRBJ1-3, with D perhaps TRBD1 (6 bases). Per the germline V gene, CDR1 is MGHRA and CDR2 is YSYEKL. This CDR3 has 16 residues. Trimming left V 0 bases short and J 2 bases short, with 11 bases between. CDR3 bases: TGCGCCAGCAGCCAAGAGGGCAGGGGAGCTGGAAACACCATATATTTT. This translates into CASSQEGRGAGNTIYF.

The chain uses TRBV19 and TRBJ2-7; D gene unclear. This CDR3 region has 10 residues. The germline gives CDR1 LNHDA, CDR2 SQIVND (reference sequence). V lost 4 bases to trimming and J lost 6 bases, with 4 bases between them. CDR3 amino acids: CASSNGEQYF. Written as DNA, the CDR3 is TGTGCCAGTAGTAACGGCGAGCAGTACTTC.

This clone was seen more than once but under ten times. CDR3 sequence (DNA): TGTGCCAGCAGTTATGCCTTCTACGAGGGCTACACCTTC. Its protein product is CASSYAFYEGYTF. V usage is TRBV6-5 and J usage is TRBJ1-2; D not resolved. Trimming stripped 3 bases from V and 8 bases from J, with 13 bases between. The CDR3 is 13 amino acids. CDR1 MNHEY and CDR2 SVGAGI come from the germline V gene.

This chain connects TRBV19 to TRBJ1-5, with 10 bases aligning to TRBD1. Germline loops: CDR1 LNHDA, CDR2 SQIVND (reference sequence). Trimming at V came to 4 bases and at J to 5 bases, leaving 5 bases not matched to a gene. The CDR3 is 15 amino acids. CDR3 coding DNA: TGTGCCAGTAGTACTATCGGGACAGGGGATCAGCCCCAGCATTTT. Protein: CASSTIGTGDQPQHF.

This rearrangement joins TRBV19 to TRBJ2-1; D may be TRBD2 (5 bases). From germline, CDR1 is LNHDA and CDR2 SQIVND (reference sequence). V was cut by 3 bases and J by 3 bases, with 12 bases left in between. This CDR3 contains 15 residues. The CDR3 here is CASSMEAYYYNEQFF. The CDR3 coding sequence is TGTGCCAGTAGTATGGAGGCGTATTACTACAATGAGCAGTTCTTC.

The chain joins TRBV2 to TRBJ2-3; 8 bases line up with TRBD1. The junction had 4 bases not matched to a gene; V was cut back by 1 base and J by 1 base. CDR1 SNHLY and CDR2 FYNNEI come from the germline V gene. This CDR3 contains 16 residues. CDR3 in amino acids: CASSEGQGFGTDTQYF. DNA of the CDR3: TGTGCCAGCAGTGAAGGACAGGGGTTTGGCACAGATACGCAGTATTTT.

This clone showed up just once. The gene calls are TRBV6-5 and TRBJ2-5; the D gene is possibly TRBD2 (5 bases). The ends were cut back, 4 bases at V and 5 bases at J, with 8 bases in the middle. The CDR3 consists of 12 residues. CDR1 and CDR2 (germline): MNHEY, SVGAGI. This chain's CDR3 is CASSSREETQYF. The CDR3 DNA sequence: TGTGCCAGCAGTTCTAGGGAGGAGACCCAGTACTTC.

The gene calls are TRBV7-9 and TRBJ2-1; 14 bases align to TRBD2. The CDR3 is 16 amino acids. V trimming: 4 bases; J trimming: 7 bases; junction bases outside the gene matches: 6. The germline V gene has CDR1 SEHNR and CDR2 FQNEAQ (reference sequence). The CDR3 DNA reads TGTGCCAGCAGCTCGGGGACTAGCGGGAGACGGAATGAGCAGTTCTTC. Its protein is CASSSGTSGRRNEQFF. Full variable domain (outside the CDR3, taken from reference TRBV7-9 and TRBJ2-1): DTGVSQNPRHKITKRGQNVTFRCDPISEHNRLYWYRQTLGQGPEFLTYFQNEAQLEKSRLLSDRFSAERPKGSFSTLEIQRTEQGDSAMYLCASSSGTSGRRNEQFFGPGTRLTVL.

Regarding this clone: At one of its ends the junction is not consistent with the germline gene, which may arise from a read error. The rearrangement joins TRBV7-9 to TRBJ2-2, with 8 bases lining up with TRBD2. This CDR3 contains 15 residues. The germline V gene encodes CDR1 SEHNR and CDR2 FQNEAQ (reference sequence). The CDR3 sequence: CSSSYTSGNTGELFF. CDR3 sequence (DNA): TGTTCCAGCAGCTATACTAGCGGGAACACCGGGGAGCTGTTTTTT.

This clone was recorded a few times. A junction boundary mismatches the germline segment, possibly from a read error. The V gene is TRBV28, the J gene TRBJ2-4, with 8 nucleotides matching TRBD1. The CDR3 length is 16 residues. The germline CDR1 and CDR2 sequences are MDHEN and SYDVKM. The CDR3 sequence is CASSSGTGTGLVFPRF. CDR3 nucleotide sequence: TGTGCCAGCAGTTCGGGTACAGGGACAGGCCTCGTTTTCCCGCGCTTC.

The rearrangement uses TRBV9 and TRBJ1-4; TRBD1 might be the D (6 bases). The ends were cut back, 3 bases at V and 0 bases at J, with 9 bases in the middle. Per the germline V gene, CDR1 is SGDLS and CDR2 is YYNGEE. The CDR3 spans 15 residues. The CDR3 DNA sequence: TGTGCCAGCAGCGAGGACAGTGCAACTAATGAAAAACTGTTTTTT. Translated, it gives CASSEDSATNEKLFF. Full variable domain (remainder filled in from reference TRBV9 and TRBJ1-4): DSGVTQTPKHLITATGQRVTLRCSPRSGDLSVYWYQQSLDQGLQFLIQYYNGEERAKGNILERFSAQQFPDLHSELNLSSLELGDSALYFCASSEDSATNEKLFFGSGTQLSVL.

Details on this clone: Other nucleotide sequences from this sample produce the same CDR3. The chain combines TRBV19 with TRBJ2-1, with 13 bases matching TRBD2. Trimming at V came to 7 bases and at J to 6 bases, leaving 6 bases not matched to a gene. This CDR3 contains 15 residues. Per the germline V gene, CDR1 is LNHDA and CDR2 is SQIVND (reference sequence). This chain's CDR3 is CASIGRTSGSNEQFF. The DNA for the CDR3 is TGTGCCAGTATAGGGCGGACTAGCGGGAGCAATGAGCAGTTCTTC.

The chain combines TRBV5-5 with TRBJ1-1; the match to TRBD1 covers 7 bases. The CDR3 spans 14 residues. The germline V gene encodes CDR1 SGHKS and CDR2 YYEKEE (reference sequence). After removal of 3 bases from V and 1 base from J, the junction contained 3 bases not matched to a gene. This CDR3 is CASSWGQPNTEAFF. In nucleotides, the CDR3 is TGTGCCAGCAGCTGGGGACAGCCGAACACTGAAGCTTTCTTT.

DNA of the CDR3: TGTGCCACCAGCAGAGGGACAGGGGGTTCGTCCGGTAATCAGCCCCAGCATTTT. Translating it yields CATSRGTGGSSGNQPQHF. The chain links TRBV15 to TRBJ1-5, with TRBD1 matching 10 bases. Germline trimming cut 1 base from V and 4 bases from J; bases unmatched to any gene: 10. CDR1 and CDR2 (germline): LNHNV, YYDKDF (reference sequence). The CDR3 is 18 residues long.

The chain carries TRBV27 and TRBJ2-3, with TRBD1 as a possible D gene (5 bases). The CDR3 has 15 amino acids. Germline V gene lookup returns CDR1 MNHEY and CDR2 SMNVEV (reference sequence). The germline V and J ends were trimmed by 5 bases and 6 bases, with 18 bases remaining between them. The CDR3 loop reads CASSLMAQGWDTQYF. CDR3 nucleotides: TGTGCCAGCAGTCTAATGGCCCAGGGATGGGATACGCAGTATTTT.

This chain uses TRBV11-3 with TRBJ2-3, with 9 positions matching TRBD2. This CDR3 is 16 amino acids long. Germline CDR1 is SGHNT and CDR2 is YENEEA. Losses at the gene ends were 1 base for V and 1 base for J; bases not matched to a gene: 3. The CDR3, as DNA: TGTGCCAGCAGCTTAGTTGCGGGGGGGGGCACAGATACGCAGTATTTT. Its protein is CASSLVAGGGTDTQYF.

CDR3 sequence: CASSVGREGTEAFF. The CDR3 DNA reads TGTGCCAGCAGCGTCGGAAGGGAGGGCACTGAAGCTTTCTTT. The V and J genes are TRBV11-2 and TRBJ1-1, with D unclear. Between the trimmed V and J ends, which lost 5 bases and 4 bases, there was a span of 14 bases. The germline CDR1 and CDR2 sequences are SGHAT and FQNNGV. The CDR3 consists of 14 residues.

The CDR3 DNA reads as TGTGCCATCAGTGAGTCGAGGACAGGGGCTTATGGCTACACCTTC. Amino acids: CAISESRTGAYGYTF. The J gene is TRBJ1-2, the V gene TRBV10-3, with TRBD1 identical over 9 bases. Germline V lookup: CDR1 ENHRY, CDR2 SYGVKD. V was pared by 0 bases and J by 5 bases, with 4 bases of the junction left unmatched. The CDR3 sequence is 15 residues long.